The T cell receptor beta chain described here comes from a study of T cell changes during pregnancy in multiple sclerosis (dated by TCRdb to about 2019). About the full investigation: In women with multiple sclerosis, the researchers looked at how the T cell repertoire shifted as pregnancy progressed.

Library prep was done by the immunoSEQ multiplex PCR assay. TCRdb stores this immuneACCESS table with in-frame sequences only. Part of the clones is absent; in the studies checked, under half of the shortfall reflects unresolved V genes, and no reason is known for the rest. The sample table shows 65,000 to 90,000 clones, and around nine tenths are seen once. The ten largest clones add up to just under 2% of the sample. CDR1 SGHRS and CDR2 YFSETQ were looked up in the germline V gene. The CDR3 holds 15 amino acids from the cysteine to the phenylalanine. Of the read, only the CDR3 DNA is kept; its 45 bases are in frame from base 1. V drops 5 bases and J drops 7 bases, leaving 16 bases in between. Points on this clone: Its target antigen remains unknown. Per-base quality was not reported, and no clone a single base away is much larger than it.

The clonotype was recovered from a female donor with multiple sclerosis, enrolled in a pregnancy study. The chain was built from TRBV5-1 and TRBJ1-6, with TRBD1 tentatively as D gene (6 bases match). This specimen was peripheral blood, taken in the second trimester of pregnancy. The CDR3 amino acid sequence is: CASSWERGNNSPLHF. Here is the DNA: TGCGCCAGCAGTTGGGAAAGGGGGAACAATTCACCCCTCCACTTT.